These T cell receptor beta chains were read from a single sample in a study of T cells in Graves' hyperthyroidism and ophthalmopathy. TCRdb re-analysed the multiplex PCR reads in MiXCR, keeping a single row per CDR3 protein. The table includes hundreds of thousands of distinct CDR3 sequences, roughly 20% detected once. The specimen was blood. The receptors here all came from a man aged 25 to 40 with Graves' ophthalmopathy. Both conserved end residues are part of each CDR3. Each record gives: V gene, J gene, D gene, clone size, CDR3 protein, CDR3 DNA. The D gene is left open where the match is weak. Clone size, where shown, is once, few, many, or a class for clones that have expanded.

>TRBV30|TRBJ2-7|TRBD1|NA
CAWSSPGTGVYEQYF
TGTGCCTGGAGTAGTCCCGGGACAGGGGTGTACGAGCAGTACTTC
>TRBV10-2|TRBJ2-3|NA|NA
CASSALPYTDTQYF
TGCGCCAGCAGTGCCCTACCTTACACAGATACGCAGTATTTT
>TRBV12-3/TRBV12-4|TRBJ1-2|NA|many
CASSEIEGYGYTF
TGTGCCAGCAGCGAGATAGAGGGGTATGGCTACACCTTC
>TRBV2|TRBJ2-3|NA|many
CASRQGLSTDTQYF
TGTGCCAGCAGACAGGGCCTTAGCACAGATACGCAGTATTTT
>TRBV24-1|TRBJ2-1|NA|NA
CATQGGTSLVNEQFF
TGTGCCACTCAGGGCGGGACATCTCTCGTCAATGAGCAGTTCTTC
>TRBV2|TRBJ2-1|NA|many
CASSEGLEGVFYNEQFF
TGTGCCAGCAGTGAAGGTCTAGAGGGGGTTTTCTACAATGAGCAGTTCTTC
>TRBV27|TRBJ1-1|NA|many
CASSHGYPGPETNTEAFF
TGTGCCAGCAGTCACGGTTACCCCGGACCCGAAACCAACACTGAAGCTTTCTTT
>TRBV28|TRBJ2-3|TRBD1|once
CASSSGQGVIDTQYF
TGTGCCAGCAGTTCTGGACAGGGGGTTATAGATACGCAGTATTTT
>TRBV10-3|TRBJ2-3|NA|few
CAISEWLAQDTDTQYF
TGTGCCATCAGTGAGTGGCTAGCCCAAGACACAGATACGCAGTATTTT
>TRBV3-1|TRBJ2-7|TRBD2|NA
CASSKGTSGSYEQYF
TGTGCCAGCAGCAAGGGGACTAGCGGATCCTACGAGCAGTACTTC
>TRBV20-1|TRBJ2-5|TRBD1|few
CSAVDREGLETQYF
TGCAGTGCAGTAGACAGGGAAGGGTTAGAGACCCAGTACTTC
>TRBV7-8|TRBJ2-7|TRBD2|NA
CASRPRGAKSSYEQYF
TGTGCCAGCAGGCCGCGGGGGGCAAAGAGCTCCTACGAGCAGTACTTC
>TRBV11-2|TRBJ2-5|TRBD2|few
CASSLKQTSGRGETQYF
TGTGCCAGCAGCTTAAAGCAAACTAGCGGGAGAGGTGAGACCCAGTACTTC
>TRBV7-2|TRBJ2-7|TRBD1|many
CASSLVTGGMYEQYF
TGTGCCAGCAGCTTAGTTACAGGGGGCATGTACGAGCAGTACTTC
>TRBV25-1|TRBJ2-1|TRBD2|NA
CASSERSGGADEQFF
TGTGCCAGCAGTGAAAGGTCGGGAGGGGCCGATGAGCAGTTCTTC
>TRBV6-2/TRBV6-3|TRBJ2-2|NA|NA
CASRFRAAGGLFF
TGTGCCAGCAGGTTCAGGGCGGCCGGGGGGCTGTTTTTT
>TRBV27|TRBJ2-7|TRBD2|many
CASSLSAAGGGTIRYEQYF
TGTGCCAGCAGTTTATCCGCGGCGGGAGGGGGGACAATTCGCTACGAGCAGTACTTC
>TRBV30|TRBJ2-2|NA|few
CAWSFGVETGELFF
TGTGCCTGGAGTTTTGGGGTGGAAACCGGGGAGCTGTTTTTT
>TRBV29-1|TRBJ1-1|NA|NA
CSARGTQNTEAFF
TGCAGCGCGAGGGGGACACAGAACACTGAAGCTTTCTTT
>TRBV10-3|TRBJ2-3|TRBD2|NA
CAIRSGSTDTQYF
TGTGCCATCCGTAGCGGGAGCACAGATACGCAGTATTTT
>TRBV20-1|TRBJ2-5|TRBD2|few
CSASPSLSGSGGTQYF
TGCAGTGCTAGCCCCTCCCTTAGCGGGAGTGGGGGGACCCAGTACTTC
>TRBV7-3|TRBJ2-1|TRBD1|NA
CASSLTVGTAYNEQFF
TGTGCCAGCAGCTTAACAGTCGGGACAGCCTACAATGAGCAGTTCTTC
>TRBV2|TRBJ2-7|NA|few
CASSPREPYEQYF
TGTGCCAGCAGCCCCAGGGAACCCTACGAGCAGTACTTC
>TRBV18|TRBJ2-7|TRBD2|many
CATGTSYEQYF
TGTGCCACCGGGACTAGCTACGAGCAGTACTTC
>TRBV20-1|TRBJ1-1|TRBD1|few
CSASRGSEAFF
TGCAGTGCTAGCAGGGGGAGCGAAGCTTTCTTT
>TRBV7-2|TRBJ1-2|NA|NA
CASSLVVRTPGHGYTF
TGTGCCAGCAGCTTAGTAGTGAGGACTCCTGGCCATGGCTACACCTTC
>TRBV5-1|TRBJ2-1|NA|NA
CASSLDTGEQFF
TGCGCCAGCAGCTTGGACACCGGGGAGCAGTTCTTC
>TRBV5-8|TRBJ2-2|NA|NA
CASSWVYTGELFF
TGTGCCAGCTCCTGGGTTTACACCGGGGAGCTGTTTTTT
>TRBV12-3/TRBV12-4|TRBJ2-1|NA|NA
CASSARGLPRNEQFF
TGTGCCAGCAGTGCCAGGGGTCTCCCGAGGAATGAGCAGTTCTTC
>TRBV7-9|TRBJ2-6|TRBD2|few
CASSLVGAGTTNVLTF
TGTGCCAGCAGCTTAGTAGGAGCGGGGACGACCAACGTCCTGACTTTC
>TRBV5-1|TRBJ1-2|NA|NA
CASSLSYPGGYTF
TGCGCCAGCAGCTTATCTTATCCGGGTGGCTACACCTTC
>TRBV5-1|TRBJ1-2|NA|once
CASSLERGTGYGYTF
TGCGCCAGCAGCTTGGAGAGAGGGACGGGGTATGGCTACACCTTC
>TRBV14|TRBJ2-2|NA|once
CASSQDLQLGDTSTTGELFF
TGTGCCAGCAGCCAAGATTTACAGCTGGGCGACACCTCGACCACCGGGGAGCTGTTTTTT
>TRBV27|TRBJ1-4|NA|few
CASNSGRSNEKLFF
TGTGCCAGCAACAGCGGGCGGTCGAATGAAAAACTGTTTTTT
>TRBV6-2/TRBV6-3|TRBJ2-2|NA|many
CASSHQRLDTGELFF
TGTGCCAGCAGTCACCAGCGGTTAGACACCGGGGAGCTGTTTTTT
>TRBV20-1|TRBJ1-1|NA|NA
CSASDGRIEAFF
TGCAGTGCGTCGGACGGTCGAATTGAAGCTTTCTTT
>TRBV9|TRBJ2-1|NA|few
CASSARGEGQFF
TGTGCCAGCAGCGCCCGGGGAGAGGGGCAGTTCTTC
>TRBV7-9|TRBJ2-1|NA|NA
CASSRLSAGRFDNEQFF
TGTGCCAGCAGCCGATTGTCTGCGGGGAGGTTCGACAATGAGCAGTTCTTC
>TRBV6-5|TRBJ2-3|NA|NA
CASSYLDLVGAGDTQYF
TGTGCCAGCAGTTACTTGGATTTGGTAGGGGCGGGAGATACGCAGTATTTT
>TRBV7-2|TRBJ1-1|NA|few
CASSSPGRKLYTEAFF
TGTGCCAGCAGCTCGCCGGGAAGAAAACTCTACACTGAAGCTTTCTTT
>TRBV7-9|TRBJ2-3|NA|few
CASSPRTANPTDTQYF
TGTGCCAGCAGCCCCAGGACAGCAAACCCCACAGATACGCAGTATTTT
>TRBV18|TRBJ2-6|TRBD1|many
CASSRQGAGANVLTF
TGTGCCAGCTCACGACAGGGGGCAGGGGCCAACGTCCTGACTTTC
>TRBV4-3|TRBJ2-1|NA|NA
CASSQAIGPEQFF
TGCGCCAGCAGCCAAGCCATAGGTCCCGAGCAGTTCTTC
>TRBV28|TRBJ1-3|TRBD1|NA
CASSFRDRDNTIYF
TGTGCCAGCAGTTTCCGGGACAGGGACAACACCATATATTTT
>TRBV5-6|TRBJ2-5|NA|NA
CASSSGSETQYF
TGTGCCAGCAGCTCGGGGTCGGAGACCCAGTACTTC
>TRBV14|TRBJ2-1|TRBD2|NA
CASSQESWREGLNEQFF
TGTGCCAGCAGCCAAGAGTCATGGCGGGAGGGCCTCAATGAGCAGTTCTTC
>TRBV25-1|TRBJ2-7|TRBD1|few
CASSESGTGSHEQYF
TGTGCCAGCAGTGAATCCGGGACAGGGTCCCACGAGCAGTACTTC
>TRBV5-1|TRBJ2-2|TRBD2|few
CASSLVPSGTNTGELFF
TGCGCCAGCAGCTTGGTGCCTAGCGGGACGAACACCGGGGAGCTGTTTTTT
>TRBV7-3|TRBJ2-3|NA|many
CASSSGADTQYF
TGTGCCAGCAGTTCCGGGGCAGATACGCAGTATTTT
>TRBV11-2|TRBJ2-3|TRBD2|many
CASSLPGGADTQYF
TGTGCCAGCAGCTTACCGGGAGGAGCAGATACGCAGTATTTT
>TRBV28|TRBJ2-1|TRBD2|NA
CASKTSGSSYYYNEQFF
TGTGCCAGCAAAACTAGCGGGAGCTCCTACTACTACAATGAGCAGTTCTTC